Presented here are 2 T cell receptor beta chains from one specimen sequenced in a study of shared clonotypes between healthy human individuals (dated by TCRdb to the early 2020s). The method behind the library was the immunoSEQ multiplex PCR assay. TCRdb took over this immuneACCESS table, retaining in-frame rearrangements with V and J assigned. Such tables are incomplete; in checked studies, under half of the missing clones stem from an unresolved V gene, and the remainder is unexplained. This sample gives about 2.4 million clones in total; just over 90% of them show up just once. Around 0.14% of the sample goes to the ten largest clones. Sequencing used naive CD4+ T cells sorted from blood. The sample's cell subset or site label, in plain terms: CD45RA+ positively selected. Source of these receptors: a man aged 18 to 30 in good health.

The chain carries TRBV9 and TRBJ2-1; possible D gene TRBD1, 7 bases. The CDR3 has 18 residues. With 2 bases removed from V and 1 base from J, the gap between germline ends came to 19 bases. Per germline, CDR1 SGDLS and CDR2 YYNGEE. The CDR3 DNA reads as TGTGCCAGCAGCGTTCGGGAGCAGGGGGTAGGGTCCTACAATGAGCAGTTCTTC. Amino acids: CASSVREQGVGSYNEQFF. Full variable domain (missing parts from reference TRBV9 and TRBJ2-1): DSGVTQTPKHLITATGQRVTLRCSPRSGDLSVYWYQQSLDQGLQFLIQYYNGEERAKGNILERFSAQQFPDLHSELNLSSLELGDSALYFCASSVREQGVGSYNEQFFGPGTRLTVL.

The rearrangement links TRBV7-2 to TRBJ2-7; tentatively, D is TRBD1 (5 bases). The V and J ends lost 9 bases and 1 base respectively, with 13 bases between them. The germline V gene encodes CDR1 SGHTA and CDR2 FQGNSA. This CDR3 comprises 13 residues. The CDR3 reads CASRYSGSYEQYF. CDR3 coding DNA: TGTGCCAGTCGGTACTCAGGGTCCTACGAGCAGTACTTC.